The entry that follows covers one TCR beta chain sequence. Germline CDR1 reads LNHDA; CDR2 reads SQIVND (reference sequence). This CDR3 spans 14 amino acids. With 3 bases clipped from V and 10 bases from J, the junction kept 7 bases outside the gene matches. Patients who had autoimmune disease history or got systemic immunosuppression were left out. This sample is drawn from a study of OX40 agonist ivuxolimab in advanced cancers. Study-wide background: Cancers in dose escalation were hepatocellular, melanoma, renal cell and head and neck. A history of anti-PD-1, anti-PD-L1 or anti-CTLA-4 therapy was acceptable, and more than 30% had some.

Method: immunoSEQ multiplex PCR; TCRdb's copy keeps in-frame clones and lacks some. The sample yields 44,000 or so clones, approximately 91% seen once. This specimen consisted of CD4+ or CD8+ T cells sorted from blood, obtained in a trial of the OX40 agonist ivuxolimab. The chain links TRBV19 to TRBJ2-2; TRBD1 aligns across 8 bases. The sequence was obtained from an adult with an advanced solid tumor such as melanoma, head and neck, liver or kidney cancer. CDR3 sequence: CASSINQGAAELFF. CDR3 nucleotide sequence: TGTGCCAGTAGTATTAACCAGGGGGCCGCGGAGCTGTTTTTT.